This TCR beta chain was identified during a study of blood T cell repertoires in COVID-19. Study as a whole: Sources were T cells, B-cell-depleted T cells, or PBMCs; the material itself was cDNA or gDNA.

The CDR3 runs 15 residues. Trimming removed 2 bases from V and 6 bases from J; junction bases left unmatched: 6. Germline V gene lookup returns CDR1 SGDLS and CDR2 YYNGEE. Authors' processing steps: Researchers report that nucleated cell counts were estimated from reference gene primer amplification. The data were produced by immunoSEQ multiplex PCR, yet TCRdb's version contains in-frame clones alone and is incomplete. The V and J calls and clone size were taken over from that table, and D and trimming were inferred from the DNA. The table shows some 400,000 clones, with 85% to 90% occurring only once.

Sequenced: peripheral blood. The receptor comes from a human donor in a cohort sampled during active COVID-19. V and J are TRBV9 and TRBJ2-1; TRBD2 aligns across 9 bases. The CDR3 here is CASSVGTSISNEQFF. DNA of the CDR3: TGTGCCAGCAGCGTCGGGACTAGCATCTCCAATGAGCAGTTCTTC.